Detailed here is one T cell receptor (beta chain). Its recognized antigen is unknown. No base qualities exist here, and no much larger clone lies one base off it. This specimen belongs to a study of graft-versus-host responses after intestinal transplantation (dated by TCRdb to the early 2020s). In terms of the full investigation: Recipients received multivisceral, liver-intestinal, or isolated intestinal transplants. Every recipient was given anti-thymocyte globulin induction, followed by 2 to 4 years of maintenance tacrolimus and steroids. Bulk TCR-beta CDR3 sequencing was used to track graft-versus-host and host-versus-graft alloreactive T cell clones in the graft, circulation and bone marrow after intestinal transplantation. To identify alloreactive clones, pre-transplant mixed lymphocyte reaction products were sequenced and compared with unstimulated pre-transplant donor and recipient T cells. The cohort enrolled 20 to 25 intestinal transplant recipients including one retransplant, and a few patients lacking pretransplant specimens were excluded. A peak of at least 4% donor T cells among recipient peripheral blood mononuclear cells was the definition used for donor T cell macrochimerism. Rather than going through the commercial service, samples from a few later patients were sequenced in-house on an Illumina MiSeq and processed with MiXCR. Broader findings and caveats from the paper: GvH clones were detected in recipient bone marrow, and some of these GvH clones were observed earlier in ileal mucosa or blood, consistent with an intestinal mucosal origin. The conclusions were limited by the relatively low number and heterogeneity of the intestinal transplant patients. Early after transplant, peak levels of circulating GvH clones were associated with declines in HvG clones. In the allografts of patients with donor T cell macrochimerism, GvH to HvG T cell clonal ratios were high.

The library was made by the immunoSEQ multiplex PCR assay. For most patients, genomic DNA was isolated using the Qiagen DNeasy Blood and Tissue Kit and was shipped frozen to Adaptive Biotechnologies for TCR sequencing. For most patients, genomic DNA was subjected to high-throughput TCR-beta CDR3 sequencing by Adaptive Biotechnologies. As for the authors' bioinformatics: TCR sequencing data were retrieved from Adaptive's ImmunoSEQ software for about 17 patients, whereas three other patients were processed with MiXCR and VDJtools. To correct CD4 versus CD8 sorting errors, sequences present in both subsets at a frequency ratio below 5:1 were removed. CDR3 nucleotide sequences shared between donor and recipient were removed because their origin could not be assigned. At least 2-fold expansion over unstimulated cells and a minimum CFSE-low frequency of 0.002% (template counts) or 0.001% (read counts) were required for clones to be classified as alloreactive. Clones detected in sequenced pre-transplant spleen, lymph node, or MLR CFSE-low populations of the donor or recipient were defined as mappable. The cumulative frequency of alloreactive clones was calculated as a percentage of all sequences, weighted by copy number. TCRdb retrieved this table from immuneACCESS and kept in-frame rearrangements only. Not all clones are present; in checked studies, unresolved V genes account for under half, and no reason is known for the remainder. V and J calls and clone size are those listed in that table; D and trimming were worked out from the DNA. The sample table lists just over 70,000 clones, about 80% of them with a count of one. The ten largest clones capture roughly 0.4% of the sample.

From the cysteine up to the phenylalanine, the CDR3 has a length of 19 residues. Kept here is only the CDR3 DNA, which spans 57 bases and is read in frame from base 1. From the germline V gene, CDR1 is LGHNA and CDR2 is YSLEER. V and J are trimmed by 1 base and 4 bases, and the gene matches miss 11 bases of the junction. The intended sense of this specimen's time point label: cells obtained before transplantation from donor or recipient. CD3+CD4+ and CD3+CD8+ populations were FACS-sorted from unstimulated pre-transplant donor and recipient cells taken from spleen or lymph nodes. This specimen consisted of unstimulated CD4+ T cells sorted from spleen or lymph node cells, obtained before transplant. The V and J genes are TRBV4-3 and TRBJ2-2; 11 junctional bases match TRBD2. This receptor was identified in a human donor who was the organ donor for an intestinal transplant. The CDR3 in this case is CASSQAVVAGGRSTGELFF. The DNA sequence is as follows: TGCGCCAGCAGCCAAGCGGTGGTAGCGGGGGGGCGTAGCACCGGGGAGCTGTTTTTT.